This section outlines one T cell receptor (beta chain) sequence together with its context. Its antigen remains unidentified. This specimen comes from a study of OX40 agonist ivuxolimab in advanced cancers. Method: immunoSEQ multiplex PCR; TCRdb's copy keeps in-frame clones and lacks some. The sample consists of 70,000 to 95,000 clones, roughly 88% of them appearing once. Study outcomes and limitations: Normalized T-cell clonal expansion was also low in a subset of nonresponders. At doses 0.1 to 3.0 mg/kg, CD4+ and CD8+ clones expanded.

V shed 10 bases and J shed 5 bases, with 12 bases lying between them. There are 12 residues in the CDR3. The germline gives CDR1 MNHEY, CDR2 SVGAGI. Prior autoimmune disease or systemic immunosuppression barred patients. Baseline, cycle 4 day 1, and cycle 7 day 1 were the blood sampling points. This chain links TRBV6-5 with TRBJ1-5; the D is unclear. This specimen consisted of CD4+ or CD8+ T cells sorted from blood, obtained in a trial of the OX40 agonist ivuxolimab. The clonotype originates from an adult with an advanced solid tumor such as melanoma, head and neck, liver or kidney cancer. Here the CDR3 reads CATKGPDQPQHF. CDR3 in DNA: TGTGCCACCAAAGGACCCGATCAGCCCCAGCATTTT.